Described below is a single T cell receptor beta chain sequence and its context. TCRdb's table, derived via immunoSEQ multiplex PCR, lists solely in-frame clones and lacks some. The data hold 100,000 to 150,000 clones, with roughly 93% observed a single time. The source of the sample is a study of T cell responses to AZD1222 COVID-19 vaccine. This CDR3 is built from 16 residues. The germline gives CDR1 MDHEN, CDR2 SYDVKM. J gave up 4 bases and V 2 bases, and 4 bases lay outside the gene matches. Sequences were derived from peripheral blood, sampled on day 0 of AZD1222 vaccination. The V and J genes are TRBV28 and TRBJ2-2; TRBD1 matches 10 bases. The sequence came from an adult in good health. The CDR3: CASSLEGQGSTGELFF. The CDR3 nucleotides are TGTGCCAGCAGTTTAGAGGGACAGGGGAGCACCGGGGAGCTGTTTTTT.